The 22 T cell receptor beta chains reported below all come from one sample, sequenced in a study of vaccination effects on CD4 cells after COVID-19. Sequencing used immunoSEQ multiplex PCR; TCRdb keeps in-frame clones, though not all of them. The sample holds around 71,000 clones, approximately 72% seen once. Antigens of these TCRs are unknown. Peptide-pool stimulation followed by sequencing identified expanded antigen-specific CD4+ clonotypes in the ViraFEST assay. Once cultured for more than nine days, the cells underwent separation to obtain CD4+ T cells. All vaccine recipients tested negative for nucleocapsid antibodies and had never contracted SARS-CoV-2 infection. The sample in question was CD4+ T cells from PBMCs cultured with HCoV-OC43 spike peptides, obtained before COVID-19 vaccination. As to subset: HCoV-OC43 spike overlapping peptide pool stimulation. These receptors all come from a human donor who received a COVID-19 vaccine.

The chain couples TRBV11-2 to TRBJ2-1; D gene uncertain. CDR1 is SGHAT and CDR2 is FQNNGV in the germline V gene. The V gene lost 0 bases and the J gene lost 7 bases, with 7 bases spanning the gap. This CDR3 spans 13 amino acids. The CDR3 DNA reads TGTGCCAGCAGCTTAGATTATGGGAATGAGCAGTTCTTC. Its translation: CASSLDYGNEQFF.

The CDR3 loop is CASSLEQGIGNEQFF. Written as DNA, the CDR3 is TGTGCCAGCAGCTTAGAACAGGGGATCGGAAATGAGCAGTTCTTC. V gene TRBV7-2 combines with J gene TRBJ2-1; TRBD1 matches 7 bases. CDR1 and CDR2 from the germline V gene are SGHTA and FQGNSA. After removal of 1 base from V and 7 bases from J, the junction contained 7 bases not matched to a gene. The CDR3 has 15 amino acids. The full variable domain, in which reference TRBV7-2 and TRBJ2-1 provide the parts outside the CDR3, is GAGVSQSPSNKVTEKGKDVELRCDPISGHTALYWYRQSLGQGLEFLIYFQGNSAPDKSGLPSDRFSAERTGGSVSTLTIQRTQQEDSAVYLCASSLEQGIGNEQFFGPGTRLTVL.

This clone has only a few counts. This rearrangement joins TRBV5-1 to TRBJ2-3; 12 positions agree with TRBD2. Germline values: CDR1 SGHRS, CDR2 YFSETQ. The CDR3 runs to 15 residues. Trimming removed 5 bases from V and 6 bases from J; junction bases left unmatched: 7. DNA for the CDR3: TGCGCCAGCAGGCGGACTAGCGGGATCGGCGATACGCAGTATTTT. Translating gives CASRRTSGIGDTQYF.

The V call is TRBV28, the J call TRBJ1-5; unclear D gene. Germline CDR1 reads MDHEN; CDR2 reads SYDVKM. The CDR3 is 11 residues long. Trimming shortened V by 5 bases and J by 9 bases, and 8 bases separated the two germline ends. The DNA of the CDR3 is TGTGCCAGCAGTCCCCTTGGGCCCCAGCATTTT. It translates to CASSPLGPQHF.

V usage is TRBV24-1 and J usage is TRBJ2-3, with 8 bases lining up with TRBD1. Germline CDR1 KGHDR, CDR2 SFDVKD. This CDR3 spans 18 amino acids. V was clipped by 3 bases and J by 0 bases; unmatched bases: 10. The DNA for the CDR3 is TGTGCCACCAGTGATCCAGGGACAGGAACAGCTAGCACAGATACGCAGTATTTT. Its translation: CATSDPGTGTASTDTQYF.

The V call is TRBV6-1, the J call TRBJ2-7; D possibly uses TRBD1 or TRBD2 (7 bases each). Trimming pared 2 bases from V and 1 base from J, leaving 12 bases between. Germline assignment: CDR1 MNHNS and CDR2 SASEGT. This CDR3 is built from 15 residues. The CDR3, as DNA: TGTGCCAGCAGTGAAACAGGGGAGGGGTCCTACGAGCAGTACGTC. Encoded protein: CASSETGEGSYEQYV.

This clone was found a few times. The V call is TRBV9, the J call TRBJ2-1; D may match TRBD1 or TRBD2 (5 bases each). Germline-derived CDR1 and CDR2 are SGDLS and YYNGEE. The CDR3 runs to 14 residues. The V gene lost 7 bases and the J gene lost 5 bases, with 16 bases spanning the gap. The CDR3 DNA follows: TGTGCCAGCTCGGGGACCCCGGGGCACAATGAGCAGTTCTTC. Translation gives CASSGTPGHNEQFF.

This clone has just a few counts. This chain uses TRBV7-2 with TRBJ1-2, with D uncertain. The CDR3 has 14 residues. Germline CDR1 and CDR2: SGHTA and FQGNSA. Deletions cut 1 base from V and 4 bases from J, with 10 bases between. The chain's CDR3 is CASSLVTPGYGYTF. The CDR3 DNA sequence: TGTGCCAGCAGCTTAGTGACCCCGGGCTATGGCTACACCTTC.

The chain carries TRBV10-2 and TRBJ1-2; unclear D gene. Trimming left V 5 bases short and J 4 bases short, with 11 bases between. The V gene's germline CDR1 is WSHSY and CDR2 SAAADI. CDR3 length: 13 residues. CDR3 region: CASSREGIYGYTF. As DNA, the CDR3 is TGCGCCAGCAGTAGGGAAGGGATCTATGGCTACACCTTC.

This chain links TRBV10-3 with TRBJ2-5, with D perhaps matching TRBD2 (5 bases). This CDR3 spans 16 amino acids. V shed 0 bases and J shed 5 bases, with 16 bases lying between them. Per the germline V gene, CDR1 is ENHRY and CDR2 is SYGVKD. CDR3 nucleotides: TGTGCCATCAGTGAGTCAGGGAGCAATTCGTTGGAGACCCAGTACTTC. Residues: CAISESGSNSLETQYF.

This clone was detected only a few times. The chain joins TRBV20-1 to TRBJ2-5, with TRBD2 identical over 11 bases. Trimming at V came to 3 bases and at J to 2 bases, leaving 5 bases not matched to a gene. The CDR3 loop spans 15 amino acids. Germline values: CDR1 DFQATT, CDR2 SNEGSKA (reference sequence). The CDR3 reads CSASDRTSGQETQYF. In DNA form, the CDR3 reads TGCAGTGCTAGTGATAGGACTAGCGGGCAAGAGACCCAGTACTTC.

The CDR3 loop reads CASSPPTGSGANVLTF. CDR3 sequence (DNA): TGTGCCAGCTCACCACCCACAGGGTCCGGGGCCAACGTCCTGACTTTC. The chain joins TRBV18 to TRBJ2-6; the D gene is possibly TRBD1 (6 bases). The CDR3 sequence is 16 residues long. V dropped 0 bases and J dropped 4 bases, with 10 bases sitting between them. Germline-derived CDR1 and CDR2 are KGHSH and LQKENI.

The sample holds a few counts of this clone. The V and J genes are TRBV18 and TRBJ2-3; D is uncertain. Germline CDR1 KGHSH, CDR2 LQKENI. This CDR3 is 14 amino acids long. Trimming left V 6 bases short and J 2 bases short, with 12 bases between. CDR3 loop: CASSPSSTTDTQYF. The CDR3 coding sequence is TGTGCCAGCTCCCCGTCTTCTACCACAGATACGCAGTATTTT.

V and J are TRBV19 and TRBJ1-5, with D unresolved. Per the germline V gene, CDR1 is LNHDA and CDR2 is SQIVND (reference sequence). The CDR3 covers 14 residues. V lost 6 bases and J lost 3, with 12 bases in between. This CDR3 reads CASSPWTDNQPQHF. CDR3 sequence (DNA): TGTGCCAGTAGCCCTTGGACTGACAATCAGCCCCAGCATTTT. Variable domain in full (rest from reference TRBV19 and TRBJ1-5): DGGITQSPKYLFRKEGQNVTLSCEQNLNHDAMYWYRQDPGQGLRLIYYSQIVNDFQKGDIAEGYSVSREKKESFPLTVTSAQKNPTAFYLCASSPWTDNQPQHFGDGTRLSIL.

The chain combines TRBV5-1 with TRBJ1-3; D remains unclear. The CDR3 is 11 amino acids. V shed 4 bases and J shed 4 bases, with 3 bases lying between them. Germline CDR1 reads SGHRS; CDR2 reads YFSETQ. CDR3 residues: CASSGGNTIYF. The CDR3 nucleotides are TGCGCCAGCAGCGGGGGAAACACCATATATTTT.

V usage is TRBV24-1 and J usage is TRBJ1-3, with TRBD1 as a possible D gene (6 bases). The germline CDR1 and CDR2 sequences are KGHDR and SFDVKD. V shed 9 bases and J shed 6 bases, with 17 bases lying between them. CDR3 size: 14 residues. CDR3 sequence reads: CATGDRRWENTIYF. In DNA, the CDR3 is TGTGCCACCGGCGACAGGAGGTGGGAAAACACCATATATTTT.

This sequence joins TRBV10-1 and TRBJ1-1; D uncertain. This CDR3 spans 13 amino acids. Germline V gene sequence: CDR1 WNHNN, CDR2 SYGVQD (reference sequence). V lost 6 bases and J lost 2, with 10 bases in between. The CDR3 is CASRTDGNTEAFF. CDR3 nucleotides: TGCGCCAGCAGAACCGACGGAAACACTGAAGCTTTCTTT.

The chain is built from TRBV27 and TRBJ1-2; 7 bases fit TRBD1. V was clipped by 5 bases and J by 2 bases; unmatched bases: 5. This CDR3 contains 14 residues. CDR1 is MNHEY, CDR2 SMNVEV, per germline (reference sequence). CDR3 in amino acids: CASSAPGQNYGYTF. The CDR3 DNA sequence: TGTGCCAGCAGTGCCCCGGGACAGAACTATGGCTACACCTTC.

This rearrangement joins TRBV5-1 to TRBJ2-3; 8 positions agree with TRBD2. The CDR3 length is 15 residues. The J segment lost 1 base and the V segment lost 0 bases, leaving 1 base of the junction unmatched. CDR1 and CDR2 from the germline V gene are SGHRS and YFSETQ. CDR3 nucleotide sequence: TGCGCCAGCAGCTTGGTTAGCGGGGGCACAGATACGCAGTATTTT. Amino acids: CASSLVSGGTDTQYF.

V gene TRBV19 combines with J gene TRBJ1-5; TRBD1 aligns across 8 bases. CDR3 length equals 13 residues. V lost 4 bases and J lost 7; bases outside the gene matches: 3. Germline V gives CDR1 LNHDA, CDR2 SQIVND (reference sequence). In DNA form, the CDR3 reads TGTGCCAGTAGTAGGACAGGGCCCCAGCCCCAGCATTTT. Its translation: CASSRTGPQPQHF.

The V and J genes are TRBV7-8 and TRBJ1-2; D is unclear. In germline, CDR1 is SGHVS, CDR2 FQNEAQ. V was clipped by 3 bases and J by 2 bases, with 7 bases between them. This CDR3 is built from 13 residues. The CDR3 nucleotides read TGTGCCAGCAGCTTCCGGGTCAACTATGGCTACACCTTC. Translated: CASSFRVNYGYTF.

The chain combines TRBV28 with TRBJ1-6; D gene unclear. Trimming pared 1 base from V and 6 bases from J, leaving 10 bases between. The CDR3 loop spans 15 amino acids. The germline gives CDR1 MDHEN, CDR2 SYDVKM. The CDR3 DNA is TGTGCCAGCAGTTTATTCGGAGGCCCTAATTCACCCCTCCACTTT. It yields the protein CASSLFGGPNSPLHF.